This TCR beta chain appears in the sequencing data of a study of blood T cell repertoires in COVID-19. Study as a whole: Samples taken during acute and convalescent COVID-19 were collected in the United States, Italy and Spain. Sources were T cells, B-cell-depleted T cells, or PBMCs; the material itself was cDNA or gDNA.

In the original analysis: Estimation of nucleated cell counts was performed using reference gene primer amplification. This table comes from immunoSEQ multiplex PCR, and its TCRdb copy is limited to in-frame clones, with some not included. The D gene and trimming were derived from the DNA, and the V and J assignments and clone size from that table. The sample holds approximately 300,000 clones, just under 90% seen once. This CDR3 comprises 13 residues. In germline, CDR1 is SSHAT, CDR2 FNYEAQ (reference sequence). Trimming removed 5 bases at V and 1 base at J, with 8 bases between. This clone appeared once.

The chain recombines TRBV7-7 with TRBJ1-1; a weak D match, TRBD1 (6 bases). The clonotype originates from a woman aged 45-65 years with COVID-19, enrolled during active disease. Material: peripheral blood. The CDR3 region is CASSPGQNTEAFF. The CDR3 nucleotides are TGTGCCAGCAGCCCGGGACAGAACACTGAAGCTTTCTTT. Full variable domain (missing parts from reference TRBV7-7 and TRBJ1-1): GAGVSQSPRYKVTKRGQDVTLRCDPISSHATLYWYQQALGQGPEFLTYFNYEAQPDKSGLPSDRFSAERPEGSISTLTIQRTEQRDSAMYRCASSPGQNTEAFFGQGTRLTVV.